This T cell receptor beta chain is from a study of breast tumors, draining lymph nodes, adjacent tissues. General observations from the study: Tumors had less TCR diversity than lymph nodes, more than nontumor tissue. Tumor and nontumor repertoires were significantly more similar in luminal-like than in basal-like breast cancer.

TCRdb reprocessed the multiplex PCR reads with MiXCR, giving one entry per CDR3 protein. The data contain 200,000 or so distinct CDR3 sequences, 31% of them singletons. With V trimmed by 6 bases and J by 4 bases, 9 bases remained unmatched. The CDR3 is made up of 15 amino acids. CDR1 is DFQATT, CDR2 SNEGSKA, per germline (reference sequence). Breast cancer patients provided tissue from their axillary draining lymph nodes. This clonotype was found many times. Its antigen is as yet unknown. Sequencing input: axillary lymph node tissue. The gene calls are TRBV20-1 and TRBJ1-3; 10 bases fit TRBD1. The source is a female donor with breast cancer. Some clones in this sample may be carry-over from other donors' samples. The CDR3 reads CSAPGTGETGNTIYF. The CDR3 DNA reads TGCAGTGCACCTGGGACAGGGGAAACAGGAAACACCATATATTTT.